Each of the 3 T cell receptor beta chains below was sequenced from the same sample in a study of early T cells in non-severe SARS-CoV-2 infection. TCRdb recomputed calls from the 5' RACE reads with MiXCR, one row per CDR3 protein. Here the sample spans about 17,000 distinct CDR3 sequences, around 5.8% being singletons. The material was whole blood, obtained at baseline. These receptors were obtained from an adult who was a healthcare worker with PCR-confirmed SARS-CoV-2 infection or an uninfected control (not recorded which).

The V gene is TRBV3-1, the J gene TRBJ1-2, with 10 bases aligning to TRBD1. J gave up 4 bases and V 4 bases, and 3 bases lay outside the gene matches. The CDR3 runs 14 residues. Per the germline V gene, CDR1 is LGHDT and CDR2 is YNNKEL (reference sequence). The chain's CDR3 is CASSPGQGGYGYTF. The CDR3 nucleotides are TGTGCCAGCAGCCCAGGACAGGGGGGCTATGGCTACACCTTC.

Notes on this clonotype: Sequence at one end of the junction differs from germline and may be a read error. The gene calls are TRBV7-7 and TRBJ2-7; D perhaps matches TRBD2 (7 bases). Germline CDR1 and CDR2: SSHAT and FNYEAQ (reference sequence). This CDR3 is built from 15 residues. CDR3 protein: CASSPGRGRVHEQYF. The CDR3 region has the DNA TGTGCTAGCAGCCCGGGGCGGGGGCGCGTCCACGAGCAGTACTTC.

This clonotype was seen a handful of times. The rearrangement uses TRBV27 and TRBJ1-1; TRBD1 is a possible D gene (5 bases). Between the trimmed V and J ends, which lost 4 bases and 3 bases, there was a span of 9 bases. The length of the CDR3 is 13 residues. The V gene's germline CDR1 is MNHEY and CDR2 SMNVEV (reference sequence). The CDR3 loop is CASSWGSHTEAFF. The CDR3 region has the DNA TGTGCCAGCAGTTGGGGGAGTCACACTGAAGCTTTCTTT.